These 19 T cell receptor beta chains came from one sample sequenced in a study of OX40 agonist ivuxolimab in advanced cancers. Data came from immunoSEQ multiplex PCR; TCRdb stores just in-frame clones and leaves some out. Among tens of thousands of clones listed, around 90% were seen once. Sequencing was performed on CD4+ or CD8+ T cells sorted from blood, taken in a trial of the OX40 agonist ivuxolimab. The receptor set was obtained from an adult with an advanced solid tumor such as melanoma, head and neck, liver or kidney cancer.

CDR3 loop: CASSEGYQGNQPQHF. CDR3 sequence (DNA): TGTGCCAGCAGTGAAGGATATCAGGGGAATCAGCCCCAGCATTTT. The V gene is TRBV2, the J gene TRBJ1-5; a possible D gene is TRBD1 (6 bases). The CDR3 is 15 amino acids. V lost 1 base to trimming and J lost 4 bases, with 11 bases between them. The germline CDR1 and CDR2 sequences are SNHLY and FYNNEI.

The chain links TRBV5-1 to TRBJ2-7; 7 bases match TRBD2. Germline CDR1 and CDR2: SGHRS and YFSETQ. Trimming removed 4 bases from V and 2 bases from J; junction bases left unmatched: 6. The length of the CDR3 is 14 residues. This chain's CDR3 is CASSQASGPYEQYF. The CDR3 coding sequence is TGCGCCAGCAGCCAGGCTAGCGGTCCCTACGAGCAGTACTTC.

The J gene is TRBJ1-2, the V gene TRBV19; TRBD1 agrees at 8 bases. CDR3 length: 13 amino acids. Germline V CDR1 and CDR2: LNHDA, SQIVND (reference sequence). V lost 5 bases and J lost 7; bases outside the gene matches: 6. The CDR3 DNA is TGTGCCAGTAGTGATCGGACAGGGTTTGGCTACACCTTC. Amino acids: CASSDRTGFGYTF.

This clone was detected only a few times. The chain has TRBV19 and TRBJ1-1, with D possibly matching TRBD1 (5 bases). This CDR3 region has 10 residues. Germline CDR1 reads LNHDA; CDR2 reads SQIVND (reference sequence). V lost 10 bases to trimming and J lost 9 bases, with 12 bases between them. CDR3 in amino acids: CATPGGKAFF. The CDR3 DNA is TGTGCCACCCCGGGGGGGAAAGCTTTCTTT.

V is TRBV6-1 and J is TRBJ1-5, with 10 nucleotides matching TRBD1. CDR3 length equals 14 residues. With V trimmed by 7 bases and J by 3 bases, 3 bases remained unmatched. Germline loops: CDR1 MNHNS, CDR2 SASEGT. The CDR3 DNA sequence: TGTGCCAGCAAGGGACAGGGGCACAATCAGCCCCAGCATTTT. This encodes CASKGQGHNQPQHF.

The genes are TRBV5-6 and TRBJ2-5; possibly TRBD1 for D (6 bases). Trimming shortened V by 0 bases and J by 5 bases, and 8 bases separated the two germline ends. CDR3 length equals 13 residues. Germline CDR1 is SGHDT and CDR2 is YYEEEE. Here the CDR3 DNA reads TGTGCCAGCAGCTTGGGCAGGGGCGAGACCCAGTACTTC. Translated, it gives CASSLGRGETQYF.

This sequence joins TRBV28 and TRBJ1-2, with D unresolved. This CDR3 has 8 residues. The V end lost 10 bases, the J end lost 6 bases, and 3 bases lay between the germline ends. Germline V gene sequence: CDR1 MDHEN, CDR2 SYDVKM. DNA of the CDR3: TGTGCCACCGATGGCTACACCTTC. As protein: CATDGYTF.

The CDR3 DNA follows: TGTGCCAGCAGTTTCGGGTTCTATAGCAATCAGCCCCAGCATTTT. Its translation is CASSFGFYSNQPQHF. This chain joins TRBV28 and TRBJ1-5; D is unclear. Germline V gives CDR1 MDHEN, CDR2 SYDVKM. The CDR3 is 15 amino acids. Trimming cost V 3 bases and J 0 bases, with 9 bases left between them.

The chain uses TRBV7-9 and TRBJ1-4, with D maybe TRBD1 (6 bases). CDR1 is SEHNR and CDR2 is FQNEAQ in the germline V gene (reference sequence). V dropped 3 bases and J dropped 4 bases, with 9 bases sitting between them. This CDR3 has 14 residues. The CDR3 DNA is TGTGCCAGCAGCTTGGGGGGGCTTAATGAAAAACTGTTTTTT. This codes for CASSLGGLNEKLFF. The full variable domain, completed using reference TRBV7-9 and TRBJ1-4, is DTGVSQNPRHKITKRGQNVTFRCDPISEHNRLYWYRQTLGQGPEFLTYFQNEAQLEKSRLLSDRFSAERPKGSFSTLEIQRTEQGDSAMYLCASSLGGLNEKLFFGSGTQLSVL.

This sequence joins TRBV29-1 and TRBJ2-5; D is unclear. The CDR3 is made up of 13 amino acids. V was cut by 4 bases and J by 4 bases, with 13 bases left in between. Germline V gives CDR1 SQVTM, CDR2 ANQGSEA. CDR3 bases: TGCAGCGTTGTCAGTCTCGTTGGAGAGACCCAGTACTTC. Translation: CSVVSLVGETQYF. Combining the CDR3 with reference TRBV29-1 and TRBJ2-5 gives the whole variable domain SAVISQKPSRDICQRGTSLTIQCQVDSQVTMMFWYRQQPGQSLTLIATANQGSEATYESGFVIDKFPISRPNLTFSTLTVSNMSPEDSSIYLCSVVSLVGETQYFGPGTRLLVL.

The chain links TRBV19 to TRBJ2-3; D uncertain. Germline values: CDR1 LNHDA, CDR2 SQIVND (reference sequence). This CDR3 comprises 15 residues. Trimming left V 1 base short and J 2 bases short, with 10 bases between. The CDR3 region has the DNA TGTGCCAGTAGTATAGGTTCACTGAACACAGATACGCAGTATTTT. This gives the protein CASSIGSLNTDTQYF.

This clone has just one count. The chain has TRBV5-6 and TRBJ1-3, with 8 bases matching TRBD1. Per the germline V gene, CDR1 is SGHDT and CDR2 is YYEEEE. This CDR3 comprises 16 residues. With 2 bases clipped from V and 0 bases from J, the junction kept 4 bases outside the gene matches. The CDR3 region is CASSLGQGYSGNTIYF. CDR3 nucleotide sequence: TGTGCCAGCAGCTTAGGACAGGGCTACTCTGGAAACACCATATATTTT.

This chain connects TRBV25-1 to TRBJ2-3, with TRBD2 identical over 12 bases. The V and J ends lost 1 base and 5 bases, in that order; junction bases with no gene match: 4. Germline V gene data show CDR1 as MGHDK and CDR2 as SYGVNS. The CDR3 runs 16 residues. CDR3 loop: CASSESTSGRKDTQYF. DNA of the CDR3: TGTGCCAGCAGTGAATCCACTAGCGGGAGGAAAGATACGCAGTATTTT. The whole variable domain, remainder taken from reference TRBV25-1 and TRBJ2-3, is EADIYQTPRYLVIGTGKKITLECSQTMGHDKMYWYQQDPGMELHLIHYSYGVNSTEKGDLSSESTVSRIRTEHFPLTLESARPSHTSQYLCASSESTSGRKDTQYFGPGTRLTVL.

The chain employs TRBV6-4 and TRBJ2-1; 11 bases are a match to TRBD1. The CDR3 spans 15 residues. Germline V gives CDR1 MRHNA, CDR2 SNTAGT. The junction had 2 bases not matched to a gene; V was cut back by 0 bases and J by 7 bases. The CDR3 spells CASSDSGTGGNEQFF. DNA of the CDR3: TGTGCCAGCAGTGACTCCGGGACAGGGGGTAATGAGCAGTTCTTC.

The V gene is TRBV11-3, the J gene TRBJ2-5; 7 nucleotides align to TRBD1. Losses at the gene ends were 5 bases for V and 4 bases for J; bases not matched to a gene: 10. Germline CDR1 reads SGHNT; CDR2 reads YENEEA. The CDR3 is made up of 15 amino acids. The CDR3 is CASSPFPTGRETQYF. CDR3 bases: TGTGCCAGCAGCCCTTTCCCGACAGGGAGAGAGACCCAGTACTTC.

The CDR3 nucleotides are TGCAGCGTGTGGGACGGACTGCGCGAGCAGTACTTC. This codes for CSVWDGLREQYF. The chain carries TRBV29-1 and TRBJ2-7; possibly TRBD1 or TRBD2 for D (5 bases each). This CDR3 has 12 amino acids. Per the germline V gene, CDR1 is SQVTM and CDR2 is ANQGSEA. Trimming took 6 bases from V and 6 from J, leaving 15 bases between them.

This CDR3 reads CASRSSAQPYEQYF. Here the CDR3 DNA reads TGTGCCAGCAGGTCTAGCGCTCAACCCTACGAGCAGTACTTC. The chain combines TRBV2 with TRBJ2-7; maybe TRBD2 (6 bases). V was trimmed by 6 bases and J by 2 bases, leaving 14 bases between them. CDR1 and CDR2 from the germline V gene are SNHLY and FYNNEI. This CDR3 spans 14 amino acids.

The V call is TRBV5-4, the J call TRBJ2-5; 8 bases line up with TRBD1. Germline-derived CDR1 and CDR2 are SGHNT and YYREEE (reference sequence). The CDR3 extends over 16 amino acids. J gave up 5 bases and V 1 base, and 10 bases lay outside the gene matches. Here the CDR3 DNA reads TGTGCCAGCAGCTTGCGTTTTGCAGGGGGCGGTGAGACCCAGTACTTC. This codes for CASSLRFAGGGETQYF.

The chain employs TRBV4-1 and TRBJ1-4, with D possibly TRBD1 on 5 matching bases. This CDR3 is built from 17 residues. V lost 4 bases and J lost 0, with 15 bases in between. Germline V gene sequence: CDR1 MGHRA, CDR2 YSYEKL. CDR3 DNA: TGCGCCAGCAGCCCACGAGGGGACCCTACAACTAATGAAAAACTGTTTTTT. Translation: CASSPRGDPTTNEKLFF.